The clone carrying this TCR beta chain came up once. Its antigen is unidentified. Sorting gave populations that all exceeded 98% purity. What was sequenced were expressed TCRB transcripts, since all of the isolated RNA had been reverse transcribed. The data were produced by immunoSEQ multiplex PCR, yet TCRdb's version contains in-frame clones alone and is incomplete. Of 300,000 to 450,000 clones listed, around 13% are singletons. The sample comes from a study of beta chain features in type 1 diabetes. Overall study findings and caveats: Patients with Type 1 diabetes showed moderately but significantly shorter TCRB CDR3s in all four CD4+ subsets. The study left unresolved whether HLA type influences TCRB rearrangement. Type 1 diabetes patients had VDJ junctions that carried fewer insertions and more deletions.

This clonotype was sampled from a young man in good health. Specimen: naive CD4+ T cells from blood.

DNA of the CDR3: TGTGCCAGCAGTATACCCGGGACAGGGAACACTGAAGCTTTCTTT. Its translation: CASSIPGTGNTEAFF. The chain joins TRBV28 to TRBJ1-1; 8 nucleotides align to TRBD1. The V and J ends lost 5 bases and 1 base, in that order; junction bases with no gene match: 6. The V gene's germline CDR1 is MDHEN and CDR2 SYDVKM. This CDR3 spans 15 amino acids. The full variable domain, completed using reference TRBV28 and TRBJ1-1, is DVKVTQSSRYLVKRTGEKVFLECVQDMDHENMFWYRQDPGLGLRLIYFSYDVKMKEKGDIPEGYSVSREKKERFSLILESASTNQTSMYLCASSIPGTGNTEAFFGQGTRLTVV.